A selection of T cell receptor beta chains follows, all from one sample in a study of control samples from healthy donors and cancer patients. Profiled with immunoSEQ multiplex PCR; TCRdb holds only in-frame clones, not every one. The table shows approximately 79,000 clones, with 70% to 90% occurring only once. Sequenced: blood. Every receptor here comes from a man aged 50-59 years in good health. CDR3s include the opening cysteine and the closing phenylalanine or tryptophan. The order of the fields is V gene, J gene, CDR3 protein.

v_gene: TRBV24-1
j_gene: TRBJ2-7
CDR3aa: CATSDWSEQYF

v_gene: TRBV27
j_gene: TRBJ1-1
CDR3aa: CASSKKVWAEAFF

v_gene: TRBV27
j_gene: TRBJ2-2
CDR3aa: CASATSDGSNTGELFF

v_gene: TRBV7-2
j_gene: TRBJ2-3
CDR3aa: CARPQGRAASTDTQYF

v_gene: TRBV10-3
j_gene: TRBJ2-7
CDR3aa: CAISDQGINEQYF

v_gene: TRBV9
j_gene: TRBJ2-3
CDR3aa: CASSGALGSTDTQYF

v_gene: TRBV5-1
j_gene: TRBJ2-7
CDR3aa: CASSLGWGKGTYEQYF

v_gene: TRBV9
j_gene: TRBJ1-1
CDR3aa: CASSFGEGAFNTEAFF

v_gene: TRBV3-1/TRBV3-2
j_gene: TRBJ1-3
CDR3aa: CASSQEMGRGFSGNTIYF

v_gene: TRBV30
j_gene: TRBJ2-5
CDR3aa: CAWSVGTSGFVTETQYF

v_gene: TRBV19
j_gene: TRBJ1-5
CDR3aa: CASSPPGSAGEYGNQPQHF

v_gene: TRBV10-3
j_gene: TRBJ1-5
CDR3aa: CAISAALTNSNQPQHF

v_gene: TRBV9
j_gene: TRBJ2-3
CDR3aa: CASSVAGGLTDTQYF

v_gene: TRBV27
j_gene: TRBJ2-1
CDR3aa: CASTGTGAGGEQFF

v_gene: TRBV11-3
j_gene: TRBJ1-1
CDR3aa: CASSLGTGGGRRAFF

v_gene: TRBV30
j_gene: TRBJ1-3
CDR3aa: CAWSTGTGGWSGNTIYF

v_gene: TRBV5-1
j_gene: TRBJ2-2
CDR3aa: CASSLDSFTSGELFF

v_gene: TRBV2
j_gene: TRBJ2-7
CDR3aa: CASSDVGDNEQYF

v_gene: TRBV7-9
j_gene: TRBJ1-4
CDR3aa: CASSLVRGSEKLFF

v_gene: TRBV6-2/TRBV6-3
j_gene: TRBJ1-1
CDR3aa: CASSFHDRDTEAFF

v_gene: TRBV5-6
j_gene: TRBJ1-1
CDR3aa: CASSLNGRMNTEAFF

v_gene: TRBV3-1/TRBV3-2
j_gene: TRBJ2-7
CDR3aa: CASSQGPGDPYEQYF

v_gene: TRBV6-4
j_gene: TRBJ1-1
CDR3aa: CASSPLMLAGTEAFF

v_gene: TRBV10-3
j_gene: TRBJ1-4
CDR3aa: CAISGDRGGIEKLFF

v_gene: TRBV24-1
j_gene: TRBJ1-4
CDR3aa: CATKGSGDEKLFF

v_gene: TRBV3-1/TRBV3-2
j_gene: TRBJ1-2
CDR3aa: CASSQDLSGASRDGYTF

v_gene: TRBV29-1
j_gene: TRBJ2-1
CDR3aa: CSAGPQSSYNEQFF

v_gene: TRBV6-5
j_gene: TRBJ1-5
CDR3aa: CASSSVRGGQPQHF

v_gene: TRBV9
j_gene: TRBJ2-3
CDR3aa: CASSVDVPRADTQYF

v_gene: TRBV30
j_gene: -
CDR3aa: CAWSSRDRRLEQFF

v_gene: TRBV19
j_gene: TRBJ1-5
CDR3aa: CASSYRGGKYQPQHF

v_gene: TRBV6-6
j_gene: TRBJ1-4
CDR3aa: CASKGVASSDEKLFF

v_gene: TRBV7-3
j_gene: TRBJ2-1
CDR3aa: CASSPGQGAGNEQFF

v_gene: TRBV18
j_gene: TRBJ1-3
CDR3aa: CASSPPEGNTIYF

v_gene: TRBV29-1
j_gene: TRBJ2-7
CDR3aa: CSAAGRAHEQYF

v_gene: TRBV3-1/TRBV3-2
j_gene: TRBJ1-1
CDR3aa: CASSQDRGNTEAFF

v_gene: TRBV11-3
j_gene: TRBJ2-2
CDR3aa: CASSFMSNTGELFF

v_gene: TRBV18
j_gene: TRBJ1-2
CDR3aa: CASSYSDRAYGYTF

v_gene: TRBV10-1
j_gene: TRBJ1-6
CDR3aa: CASSAPPSGGNSPLHF

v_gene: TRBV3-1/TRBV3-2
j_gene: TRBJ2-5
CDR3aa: CASSRGDSHYGETQYF

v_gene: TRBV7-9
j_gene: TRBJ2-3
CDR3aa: CASSTGVGQYADTQYF

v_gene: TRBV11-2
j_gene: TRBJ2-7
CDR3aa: CASSLNGGTYEQYF

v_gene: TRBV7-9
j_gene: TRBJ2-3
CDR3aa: CASSLLGRLAGGTDTQYF

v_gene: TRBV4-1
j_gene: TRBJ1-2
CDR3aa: CASSPGDRGQGGYTF

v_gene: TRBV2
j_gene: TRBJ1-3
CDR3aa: CASEGRISGNTIYF